The 25 T cell receptor beta chains in this list originate from one sample, sequenced in a study of vaccination and CD4 T cells after COVID-19. TCRdb re-called the PCR reads through MiXCR, storing one row per CDR3 protein. The data contain roughly 16,000 distinct CDR3 sequences, approximately 72% of them singletons. Sequencing used CD4+ T cells from blood, obtained after SARS-CoV-2 vaccination. Receptors originate from a human donor who had recovered from COVID-19.

The chain uses TRBV2 and TRBJ2-3; no definite D call. Germline lookup yields CDR1 SNHLY and CDR2 FYNNEI. V lost 7 bases and J lost 2, with 7 bases in between. The CDR3 length is 12 residues. CDR3 in DNA: TGTGCCAGCAACCCCTACACAGATACGCAGTATTTT. Its translation: CASNPYTDTQYF.

In its sample, this clonotype was seen a few times. This sequence joins TRBV11-2 and TRBJ1-1; D is undetermined. V was cut by 6 bases and J by 1 base, with 9 bases left in between. CDR1 SGHAT and CDR2 FQNNGV come from the germline V gene. This CDR3 is 13 amino acids long. The CDR3 region has the DNA TGTGCCAGCAGAGTGACACCGAACACTGAAGCTTTCTTT. It yields the protein CASRVTPNTEAFF.

This clonotype appeared once. The V gene is TRBV20-1, the J gene TRBJ2-7; 9 bases match TRBD1. Germline CDR1 DFQATT, CDR2 SNEGSKA (reference sequence). V trimming: 5 bases; J trimming: 1 base; junction bases outside the gene matches: 18. The length of the CDR3 is 18 residues. The CDR3 region has the DNA TGCAGTGCTCCCCGGACTCCGGGACAGGGAGACGTTTCCTACGAGCAGTACTTC. It codes for CSAPRTPGQGDVSYEQYF.

This clonotype has a handful of counts. The rearrangement uses TRBV20-1 and TRBJ2-3, with D unclear. V gave up 1 base and J gave up 0 bases, with 5 bases separating them. This CDR3 has 13 residues. The germline V gene encodes CDR1 DFQATT and CDR2 SNEGSKA (reference sequence). The CDR3 spells CSARVYSTDTQYF. CDR3 DNA sequence: TGCAGTGCTAGAGTTTATAGCACAGATACGCAGTATTTT.

This sequence joins TRBV5-1 and TRBJ1-1; TRBD1 matches at 8 bases. The J segment lost 8 bases and the V segment lost 0 bases, leaving 6 bases of the junction unmatched. The CDR3 extends over 14 amino acids. Germline V lookup: CDR1 SGHRS, CDR2 YFSETQ. The DNA for the CDR3 is TGCGCCAGCAGCTTGGAGGGACAGGTGGGGGAAGCTTTCTTT. Translation: CASSLEGQVGEAFF.

The chain couples TRBV7-2 to TRBJ2-7, with TRBD2 matching 14 bases. Losses at the gene ends were 4 bases for V and 6 bases for J; bases not matched to a gene: 8. CDR3 size: 16 residues. The V gene's germline CDR1 is SGHTA and CDR2 FQGNSA. The CDR3 loop reads CASSSGLAGVRGEQYF. In DNA form, the CDR3 reads TGTGCCAGCAGCTCGGGACTAGCGGGAGTCCGGGGCGAGCAGTACTTC.

This clonotype came up a few times. J is TRBJ2-3 and V is TRBV6-4; 10 bases match TRBD1. After removal of 6 bases from V and 2 bases from J, the junction contained 5 bases not matched to a gene. The CDR3 sequence is 15 residues long. The germline CDR1 and CDR2 sequences are MRHNA and SNTAGT. This chain's CDR3 is CASRLTGGLTDTQYF. The CDR3 DNA reads TGTGCCAGCAGGTTGACAGGGGGCCTCACAGATACGCAGTATTTT.

The rearrangement uses TRBV6-2 or TRBV6-3 and TRBJ2-5, with D possibly being TRBD1 or TRBD2 (5 bases each). CDR3 size: 14 residues. Germline assignment: CDR1 MNHEY and CDR2 SVGEGT. Trimming removed 6 bases at V and 5 bases at J, with 16 bases between. DNA for the CDR3: TGTGCCAGCAGCCCGGGACGCCTAGGGGAGACCCAGTACTTC. Its translation is CASSPGRLGETQYF.

V usage is TRBV20-1 and J usage is TRBJ1-1, with TRBD1 as a possible D gene (5 bases). CDR3 length: 16 residues. Germline V gives CDR1 DFQATT, CDR2 SNEGSKA (reference sequence). With 3 bases removed from V and 0 bases from J, the gap between germline ends came to 17 bases. CDR3 nucleotides: TGCAGTGCTAGGCTACTCGGAGAGGGGATGAACACTGAAGCTTTCTTT. This translates into CSARLLGEGMNTEAFF.

This clonotype was counted between two and nine times. The chain employs TRBV20-1 and TRBJ2-7; 8 nucleotides line up with TRBD1. Germline trimming cut 2 bases from V and 7 bases from J; bases unmatched to any gene: 4. The CDR3 has 12 amino acids. The germline gives CDR1 DFQATT, CDR2 SNEGSKA (reference sequence). CDR3 in DNA: TGCAGTGCTAGACAGGGGGCGCGGGAGCAGTACTTC. This codes for CSARQGAREQYF.

V usage is TRBV28 and J usage is TRBJ2-4; perhaps TRBD1 as D (7 bases). This CDR3 spans 15 amino acids. The V gene lost 9 bases and the J gene lost 1 base, with 16 bases spanning the gap. Germline CDR1 MDHEN, CDR2 SYDVKM. The CDR3 sequence is CASTTGDWAKNIQYF. The CDR3 DNA is TGTGCCAGTACTACAGGGGACTGGGCCAAAAACATTCAGTACTTC.

The V gene is TRBV24-1, the J gene TRBJ1-1, with D unresolved. CDR1 and CDR2 (germline): KGHDR, SFDVKD. V was pared by 6 bases and J by 1 base, with 5 bases between. CDR3 size: 12 residues. The chain's CDR3 is CATSSENTEAFF. CDR3 in DNA: TGTGCCACCAGTTCTGAGAACACTGAAGCTTTCTTT.

This clonotype was found a few times. The J gene is TRBJ1-1, the V gene TRBV7-9; D remains unclear. This CDR3 comprises 13 residues. Trimming shortened V by 3 bases and J by 1 base, and 6 bases separated the two germline ends. The germline CDR1 and CDR2 sequences are SEHNR and FQNEAQ (reference sequence). Here the CDR3 reads CASSFGENTEAFF. The CDR3 DNA reads as TGTGCCAGCAGCTTTGGAGAGAACACTGAAGCTTTCTTT.

The chain uses TRBV5-1 and TRBJ1-5; the D gene is possibly TRBD1 (5 bases). The CDR3 consists of 15 residues. V was shortened by 0 bases and J by 5 bases, with 12 bases between the two germline ends. The V gene's germline CDR1 is SGHRS and CDR2 YFSETQ. The CDR3 DNA reads as TGCGCCAGCAGCTTGGGAGGTGGGGCCGATCAGCCCCAGCATTTT. Translating gives CASSLGGGADQPQHF.

The sample holds a few counts of this clonotype. V gene TRBV25-1 combines with J gene TRBJ2-2; 10 nucleotides agree with TRBD1. The germline gives CDR1 MGHDK, CDR2 SYGVNS. V was clipped by 0 bases and J by 6 bases; unmatched bases: 1. CDR3 length: 15 residues. CDR3 bases: TGTGCCAGCAGTGAATACGGGACAGGGGCCGGGGAGCTGTTTTTT. Amino acids: CASSEYGTGAGELFF.

The gene calls are TRBV7-9 and TRBJ2-5; D is tentatively TRBD1 or TRBD2 (5 bases each). Germline values: CDR1 SEHNR, CDR2 FQNEAQ (reference sequence). V gave up 3 bases and J gave up 5 bases, with 10 bases separating them. CDR3 length: 13 amino acids. CDR3 DNA: TGTGCCAGCAGCTTCGTAGGGACCGAGACCCAGTACTTC. Its translation: CASSFVGTETQYF.

V gene TRBV6-5 combines with J gene TRBJ2-7, with 8 bases fitting TRBD1. This CDR3 has 15 residues. CDR1 is MNHEY, CDR2 SVGAGI, per germline. Germline trimming cut 2 bases from V and 3 bases from J; bases unmatched to any gene: 6. The CDR3 nucleotides read TGTGCCAGCAGTTACAACGACAGGGGAGACTACGAGCAGTACTTC. Protein product: CASSYNDRGDYEQYF.

This clonotype was counted between two and nine times. The chain uses TRBV19 and TRBJ1-5, with a possible D match to TRBD1 (5 bases). The CDR3 has 13 amino acids. V was pared by 4 bases and J by 7 bases, with 11 bases between. Germline CDR1 LNHDA, CDR2 SQIVND (reference sequence). The CDR3 bases are TGTGCCAGTAGTAGGCAGGGATGGCAGCCCCAGCATTTT. Translation: CASSRQGWQPQHF.

The rearrangement joins TRBV7-8 to TRBJ1-3; D unresolved. V shed 0 bases and J shed 4 bases, with 19 bases lying between them. CDR1 is SGHVS and CDR2 is FQNEAQ in the germline V gene. The CDR3 has 18 amino acids. The CDR3 here is CASSLAPIFWGGGNTIYF. CDR3 coding DNA: TGTGCCAGCAGCTTAGCGCCGATATTTTGGGGTGGAGGAAACACCATATATTTT.

For the CDR3, the DNA is TGTGCCAGCCGTCGACAGGGGTTCAACACCGGGGAGCTGTTTTTT. Translating gives CASRRQGFNTGELFF. The chain uses TRBV2 and TRBJ2-2; 8 bases agree with TRBD1. The CDR3 has 15 residues. Germline CDR1 and CDR2: SNHLY and FYNNEI. V lost 8 bases, J lost 2 bases, and 7 bases stayed unmatched.

The chain combines TRBV7-8 with TRBJ2-1; D ambiguous. The CDR3 length is 16 residues. Trimming shortened V by 2 bases and J by 5 bases, and 16 bases separated the two germline ends. Germline CDR1 is SGHVS and CDR2 is FQNEAQ. CDR3: CASSLYVRWAHNEQFF. CDR3 coding DNA: TGTGCCAGCAGCTTATACGTCCGTTGGGCTCACAATGAGCAGTTCTTC.

The gene calls are TRBV6-1 and TRBJ2-1; a weak D match, TRBD1 (6 bases). Germline values: CDR1 MNHNS, CDR2 SASEGT. The CDR3 is 16 amino acids. The V and J ends lost 5 bases and 2 bases respectively, with 16 bases between them. The CDR3 nucleotides are TGTGCCAGCAGTAGACTCGGACAGTTAGCCTACAATGAGCAGTTCTTC. It yields the protein CASSRLGQLAYNEQFF.

The count of this clonotype is one. The CDR3 nucleotides are TGTGCCTGGAGTGTACCCCTATTTGGCTACACCTTC. It yields the protein CAWSVPLFGYTF. This chain joins TRBV30 and TRBJ1-2; D uncertain. CDR3 length: 12 amino acids. CDR1 and CDR2 (germline): GTSNPN, SVGIG (reference sequence). Trimming cost V 0 bases and J 7 bases, with 9 bases left between them. Using reference TRBV30 and TRBJ1-2 for the parts outside the CDR3, the full variable domain is SQTIHQWPATLVQPVGSPLSLECTVEGTSNPNLYWYRQAAGRGLQLLFYSVGIGQISSEVPQNLSASRPQDRQFILSSKKLLLSDSGFYLCAWSVPLFGYTFGSGTRLTVV.

This clonotype was found once. The chain has TRBV19 and TRBJ1-5, with TRBD1 matching 7 bases. Germline V CDR1 and CDR2: LNHDA, SQIVND (reference sequence). The J segment lost 0 bases and the V segment lost 3 bases, leaving 17 bases of the junction unmatched. This CDR3 is built from 20 residues. CDR3 loop: CASSIFPARQGRYSNQPQHF. CDR3 DNA sequence: TGTGCCAGTAGTATTTTTCCGGCCCGACAGGGTCGGTATAGCAATCAGCCCCAGCATTTT. Full variable domain (rest looked up from reference TRBV19 and TRBJ1-5): DGGITQSPKYLFRKEGQNVTLSCEQNLNHDAMYWYRQDPGQGLRLIYYSQIVNDFQKGDIAEGYSVSREKKESFPLTVTSAQKNPTAFYLCASSIFPARQGRYSNQPQHFGDGTRLSIL.

The genes are TRBV20-1 and TRBJ1-5, with D uncertain. The CDR3 loop spans 13 amino acids. V was clipped by 3 bases and J by 4 bases, with 10 bases between them. Germline assignment: CDR1 DFQATT and CDR2 SNEGSKA (reference sequence). The CDR3 DNA follows: TGCAGTGCTAGCTCCGGTAGGAATCAGCCCCAGCATTTT. Translation gives CSASSGRNQPQHF.